This T cell receptor beta chain appears in the sequencing data of a study of CD8 T cells in ankylosing spondylitis. Study observations and caveats: Ankylosing spondylitis blood appeared to be characterized by a TCR beta motif of several highly homologous variants.

TCR beta libraries were made by quantitative 5'-RACE with molecular barcodes. TCRdb used MiXCR to reprocess the 5' RACE reads, holding one entry per CDR3 protein. The repertoire includes about 700,000 distinct CDR3 sequences, roughly 20% of them detected once, and around 20% sits in the top ten. On this clonotype itself: The antigen remains unidentified.

Germline V gene lookup returns CDR1 LNHNV and CDR2 YYDKDF (reference sequence). V was shortened by 0 bases and J by 4 bases, with 16 bases between the two germline ends. The CDR3 runs 16 residues. Sequenced sample: blood, either unsorted or a sorted T cell fraction (not recorded which). The rearrangement joins TRBV15 to TRBJ2-7; D is unclear. The TCR originated in a male donor with ankylosing spondylitis. This CDR3 is CATSREALGQKYEQYF. CDR3 nucleotides: TGTGCCACCAGCAGAGAGGCATTGGGCCAAAAGTACGAGCAGTACTTC.